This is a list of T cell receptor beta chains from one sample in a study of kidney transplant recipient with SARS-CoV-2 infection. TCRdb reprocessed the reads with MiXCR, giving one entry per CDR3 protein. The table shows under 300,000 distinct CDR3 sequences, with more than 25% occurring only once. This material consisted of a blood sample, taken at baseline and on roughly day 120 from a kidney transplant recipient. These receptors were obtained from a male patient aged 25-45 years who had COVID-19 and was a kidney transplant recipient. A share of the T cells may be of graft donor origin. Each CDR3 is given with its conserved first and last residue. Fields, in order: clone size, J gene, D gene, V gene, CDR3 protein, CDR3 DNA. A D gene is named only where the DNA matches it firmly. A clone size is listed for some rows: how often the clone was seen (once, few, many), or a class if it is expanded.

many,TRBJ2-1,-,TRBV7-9,CASSLGGLAPEQFF,TGTGCCAGCAGCTTAGGAGGGCTTGCACCTGAGCAGTTCTTC
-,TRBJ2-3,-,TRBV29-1,CSVVWGAGSTDTQYF,TGCAGCGTTGTATGGGGAGCAGGTAGCACAGATACGCAGTATTTT
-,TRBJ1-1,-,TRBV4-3,CASSESSRIGNTEAFF,TGCGCCAGCAGCGAAAGCAGTCGGATAGGGAACACTGAAGCTTTCTTT
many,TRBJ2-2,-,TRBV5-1,CASSLGNAARTTGELFF,TGCGCCAGCAGCTTGGGCAATGCCGCACGTACAACCGGGGAGCTGTTTTTT
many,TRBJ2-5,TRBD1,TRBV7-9,CASSLDRVEEETQYF,TGTGCCAGCAGCTTGGACAGGGTTGAAGAAGAGACCCAGTACTTC
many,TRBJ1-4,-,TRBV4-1,CASSQERSGTTNEKLFF,TGCGCCAGCAGCCAAGAGCGGTCTGGGACAACTAATGAAAAACTGTTTTTT
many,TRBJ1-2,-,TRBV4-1,CASSQEVRLNYGYTF,TGCGCCAGCAGCCAAGAAGTCAGGCTTAACTATGGCTACACCTTC
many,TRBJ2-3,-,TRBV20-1,CSAYWADTQYF,TGCAGTGCCTACTGGGCAGATACGCAGTATTTT
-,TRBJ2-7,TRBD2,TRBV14,CASNQGLAYEQYF,TGTGCCAGCAACCAAGGACTAGCCTACGAGCAGTACTTC
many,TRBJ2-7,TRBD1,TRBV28,CASSLSLSRQGATAYEQYF,TGTGCCAGCAGTTTATCCCTCTCACGACAGGGGGCAACGGCCTACGAGCAGTACTTC
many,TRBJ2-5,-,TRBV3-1,CASSKPVPISFSETQYF,TGTGCCAGCAGCAAACCAGTTCCCATTTCTTTCTCTGAGACCCAGTACTTC
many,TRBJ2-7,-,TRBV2,CASSDPPGEQYF,TGTGCCAGCAGTGACCCGCCTGGAGAGCAGTACTTC
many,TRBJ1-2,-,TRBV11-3,CASSDGPDLGKTYGYTF,TGTGCCAGCAGCGATGGGCCCGATCTCGGAAAGACCTATGGCTACACCTTC
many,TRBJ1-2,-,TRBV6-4,CASSVRGSHGKTYGYTF,TGTGCCAGCAGTGTCCGTGGCTCACACGGAAAGACCTATGGCTACACCTTC